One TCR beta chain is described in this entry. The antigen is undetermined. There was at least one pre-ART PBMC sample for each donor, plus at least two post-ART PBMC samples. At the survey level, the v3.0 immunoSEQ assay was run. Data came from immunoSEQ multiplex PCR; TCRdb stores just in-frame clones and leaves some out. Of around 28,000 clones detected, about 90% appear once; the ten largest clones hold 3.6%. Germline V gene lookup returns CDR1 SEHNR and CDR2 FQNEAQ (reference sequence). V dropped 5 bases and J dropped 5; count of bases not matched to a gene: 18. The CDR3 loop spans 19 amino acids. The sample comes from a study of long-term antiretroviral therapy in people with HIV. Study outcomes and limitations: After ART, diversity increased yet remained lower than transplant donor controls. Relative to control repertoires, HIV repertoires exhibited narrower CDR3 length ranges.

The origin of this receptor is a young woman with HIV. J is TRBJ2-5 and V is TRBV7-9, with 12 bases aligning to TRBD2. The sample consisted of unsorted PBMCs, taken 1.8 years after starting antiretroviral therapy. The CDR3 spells CASSTSIILAGGEWETQYF. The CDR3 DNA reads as TGTGCCAGCAGCACCTCAATTATACTAGCGGGAGGAGAGTGGGAGACCCAGTACTTC.